These T cell receptor beta chains were read from a single sample in a study of blood T cell repertoires in COVID-19. The table came from immunoSEQ multiplex PCR; TCRdb's copy has only in-frame clones and leaves some out. This sample carries 350,000 to 550,000 clones, roughly nine tenths of them seen once, and the ten largest clones take 0.95% to 1.3%. Sequencing input: PBMCs or T cells enriched from blood (not recorded which). These TCRs come from a man aged 25-45 years who had recovered from COVID-19. The CDR3 runs from the conserved cysteine through the conserved F or W. D genes are given only for firm matches. Clone size is stated in some rows and not others, as once, few, many or a class when expanded.

TRBV7-8	TRBD2	TRBJ2-1	.	CASSLREGQDEQFF
TRBV9	TRBD1	TRBJ1-2	.	CASSPEGADYGYTF
TRBV27	.	TRBJ2-1	.	CASSFGSGGEQFF
TRBV28	TRBD2	TRBJ2-3	.	CASRSSGSADTQYF
TRBV28	.	TRBJ1-2	.	CATRSGFNYGYTF
TRBV19	.	TRBJ1-5	.	CASTQREETRYQPQHF
TRBV28	.	TRBJ2-7	.	CASRAGLGVAEQYF
TRBV5-5	TRBD1	TRBJ2-7	.	CASSWFQGVRSYEQYF
TRBV9	.	TRBJ2-3	.	CASSVVWGGTDTQYF
TRBV10-2	TRBD1	TRBJ1-1	.	CASRGQLNTEAFF
TRBV30	TRBD2	TRBJ2-7	.	CAAAGGPPYEQYF
TRBV6-5	.	TRBJ2-6	.	CASRTGDVANVLTF
TRBV3-1/TRBV3-2	.	TRBJ2-7	few	CASSQKASLFSYEQYF
TRBV4-1	.	TRBJ1-2	.	CASSQDTGRGGYTF
TRBV12-5	.	TRBJ2-7	.	CASGPDRAYEQYF
TRBV29-1	TRBD1	TRBJ2-2	.	CSVDRGLNTGELFF
TRBV28	TRBD1	TRBJ1-5	.	CASSFDRVEQPQHF
TRBV11-2	TRBD1	TRBJ2-7	.	CASSSQKLGTGDLEQYF
TRBV5-1	.	TRBJ2-2	.	CASSPLRLGNTGELFF
TRBV12-3/TRBV12-4	TRBD1	TRBJ1-2	.	CASSHRGGYTF